This TCR beta chain was obtained from a study of T cells after yellow fever vaccination. Turning to the study itself: For low cell numbers, libraries were made with SMART-Seq v4 Ultra Low Input. General observations from the study: FACS-sorted repertoires might harbor abundant contaminating clonotypes from the bulk population.

CDR1 is SGHDT and CDR2 is YYEEEE in the germline V gene. The CDR3 runs to 15 residues. J was trimmed by 4 bases and V by 2 bases; bases with no gene match: 3. This clonotype was found many times. Antigen specificity is unknown. Each CDR3 protein is one row after TCRdb ran MiXCR on the 5' RACE reads. The data hold approximately 300,000 distinct CDR3 sequences, with approximately 12% observed a single time. The clonotype comes from a man between 18 and 35 years old who received the YFV17D yellow fever vaccine. Source: CD4+ T cells sorted from PBMCs, taken 45 days after the yellow fever booster vaccination. V gene TRBV5-6 combines with J gene TRBJ2-1; 10 bases map to TRBD2. CDR3 residues: CASSFPSGGYNEQFF. The DNA of the CDR3 is TGTGCCAGCAGCTTCCCTAGCGGGGGTTACAATGAGCAGTTCTTC.